This T cell receptor beta chain comes out of a study of cytomegalovirus exposure and HLA in healthy donors. Study-wide results and limits: A later analysis found common viral pathogens apparently linked to several of the most significant clusters.

A word on this clone: Antigen specificity is unknown.

Researchers ran the PCR with 60 Vbeta and 13 Jbeta primers. TCRdb keeps only in-frame clones here, not all; method: immunoSEQ multiplex PCR. Here the sample spans 75,000 to 100,000 clones, under 65% being singletons. Unmatched junction bases numbered 14, after V lost 8 bases and J lost 9 bases. Germline CDR1 and CDR2: MDHEN and SYDVKM. CDR3 length: 15 amino acids. This sequence joins TRBV28 and TRBJ2-1, with 9 bases that match TRBD1. The TCR originated in a man aged 60 to 69 in good health and CMV-seronegative. The sequenced material came from PBMCs. The DNA for the CDR3 is TGTGCCAGCCATACATCCGGGACAGGGTGGAGTGAGCAGTTCTTC. Its protein product is CASHTSGTGWSEQFF.